Given below is one T cell receptor beta chain in context. The sample originates from a study of control samples from healthy donors and cancer patients. The repertoire was sequenced with immunoSEQ multiplex PCR; TCRdb's copy has only in-frame clones and lacks some. This table has about 150,000 clones, around 90% appearing once. This CDR3 has 15 amino acids. Germline lookup yields CDR1 MNHEY and CDR2 SVGAGI. V lost 6 bases and J lost 6, with 20 bases in between. The receptor's source is a woman aged 40 to 55 in good health. The rearrangement uses TRBV6-5 and TRBJ1-1, with D possibly TRBD1 on 6 matching bases. Source material: blood. DNA for the CDR3: TGTGCCAGCAGCCCGCTGGAACAGGGTCGCTCTGAAGCTTTCTTT. Amino acids: CASSPLEQGRSEAFF.